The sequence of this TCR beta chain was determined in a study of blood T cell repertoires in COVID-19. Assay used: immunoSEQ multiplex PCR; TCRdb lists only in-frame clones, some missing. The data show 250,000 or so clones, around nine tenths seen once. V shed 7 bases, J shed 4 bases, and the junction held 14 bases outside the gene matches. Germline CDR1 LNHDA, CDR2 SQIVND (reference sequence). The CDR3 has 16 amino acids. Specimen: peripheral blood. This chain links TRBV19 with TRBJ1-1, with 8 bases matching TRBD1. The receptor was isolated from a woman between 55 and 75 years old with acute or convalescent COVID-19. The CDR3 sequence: CASTAPPGTGLTEAFF. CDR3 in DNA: TGTGCCAGTACCGCACCCCCTGGGACAGGCCTCACTGAAGCTTTCTTT.